The 31 T cell receptor beta chains below come from one sample, sequenced in a study of blood T cell repertoires in COVID-19. The repertoire was sequenced with immunoSEQ multiplex PCR; TCRdb's copy has only in-frame clones and lacks some. The repertoire consists of 350,000 to 400,000 clones, with about 87% occurring once and the leading ten covering roughly 2%. The source material was PBMCs or T cells enriched from blood (not recorded which). The receptors shown here come from a man aged 35-49 years in a cohort exposed to, infected with or recovered from COVID-19 (not recorded which).

This clone was seen a handful of times. The J gene is TRBJ1-5, the V gene TRBV6-1, with TRBD1 as a possible D gene (6 bases). CDR1 and CDR2 from the germline V gene are MNHNS and SASEGT. The CDR3 totals 16 residues. With 3 bases removed from V and 1 base from J, the gap between germline ends came to 13 bases. The chain's CDR3 is CASSDTGMRSNQPQHF. In DNA, the CDR3 is TGTGCCAGCAGTGATACAGGGATGCGAAGCAATCAGCCCCAGCATTTT.

The J gene is TRBJ2-7, the V gene TRBV11-2; 11 positions match TRBD2. The V gene end was trimmed by 5 bases and the J gene end by 2 bases; junction bases not matched to a gene: 5. Germline CDR1 is SGHAT and CDR2 is FQNNGV. The CDR3 spans 15 residues. The CDR3 DNA reads TGTGCCAGCAGCGAAGGACTAGCGGGTGCCTACGAGCAGTACTTC. It specifies CASSEGLAGAYEQYF.

V and J are TRBV7-8 and TRBJ2-2, with TRBD2 identical over 12 bases. Trimming took 5 bases from V and 8 from J; bases not matched to a gene: 12. The CDR3 totals 17 residues. Germline lookup yields CDR1 SGHVS and CDR2 FQNEAQ. DNA of the CDR3: TGTGCCAGCAGCCAAATAAGACTAGCGGGAGTAACGGGGGAGCTGTTTTTT. It codes for CASSQIRLAGVTGELFF.

The V and J genes are TRBV7-2 and TRBJ2-1; 7 positions match TRBD2. V lost 5 bases to trimming and J lost 8 bases; unmatched junction nucleotides: 6. The CDR3 has 13 residues. CDR1 is SGHTA, CDR2 FQGNSA, per germline. DNA of the CDR3: TGTGCCAGCAGCACCGGGACTATCTATGAGCAGTTCTTC. It codes for CASSTGTIYEQFF.

This clone was seen more than once but under ten times. The chain combines TRBV11-2 with TRBJ2-1; 12 bases match TRBD2. J gave up 7 bases and V 6 bases, and 7 bases lay outside the gene matches. CDR3 length equals 15 residues. Germline CDR1 reads SGHAT; CDR2 reads FQNNGV. The CDR3 sequence is CASSPTSGRRNEQFF. The CDR3 DNA reads TGTGCCAGCAGTCCGACTAGCGGGAGACGTAATGAGCAGTTCTTC.

The V and J genes are TRBV9 and TRBJ2-1; 11 bases match TRBD2. V shed 7 bases, J shed 8 bases, and the junction held 8 bases outside the gene matches. Looked up from germline, CDR1 is SGDLS and CDR2 is YYNGEE. This CDR3 has 14 amino acids. The CDR3 is CASGQLAGVHEQFF. CDR3 in DNA: TGTGCCAGCGGGCAACTAGCGGGAGTGCATGAGCAGTTCTTC. Using reference TRBV9 and TRBJ2-1 for the parts outside the CDR3, the full variable domain is DSGVTQTPKHLITATGQRVTLRCSPRSGDLSVYWYQQSLDQGLQFLIQYYNGEERAKGNILERFSAQQFPDLHSELNLSSLELGDSALYFCASGQLAGVHEQFFGPGTRLTVL.

The rearrangement joins TRBV11-2 to TRBJ1-2; tentative D call: TRBD1 (5 bases). The V end lost 5 bases, the J end lost 3 bases, and 19 bases lay between the germline ends. In germline, CDR1 is SGHAT, CDR2 FQNNGV. This CDR3 is built from 16 residues. The CDR3 reads CASSPPGQGYYYGYTF. In DNA form, the CDR3 reads TGTGCCAGCAGCCCCCCGGGTCAGGGATACTACTATGGCTACACCTTC.

The gene calls are TRBV20-1 and TRBJ2-7; TRBD2 might be the D (6 bases). Per the germline V gene, CDR1 is DFQATT and CDR2 is SNEGSKA (reference sequence). The V and J ends lost 6 bases and 9 bases respectively, with 12 bases between them. CDR3 size: 10 residues. CDR3 protein: CSAVLGGQYF. In nucleotides, the CDR3 is TGCAGTGCCGTCTTGGGGGGGCAGTACTTC.

The chain combines TRBV5-1 with TRBJ1-1, with TRBD1 matching 8 bases. V was clipped by 4 bases and J by 0 bases; unmatched bases: 11. CDR1 SGHRS and CDR2 YFSETQ come from the germline V gene. The CDR3 extends over 17 amino acids. In DNA, the CDR3 is TGCGCCAGCAGCCGCGACAGGGGCGAGCCTATGAACACTGAAGCTTTCTTT. Translation gives CASSRDRGEPMNTEAFF.

V gene TRBV18 combines with J gene TRBJ2-7; 8 bases are a match to TRBD2. J gave up 6 bases and V 3 bases, and 10 bases lay outside the gene matches. This CDR3 is built from 15 residues. Germline CDR1 reads KGHSH; CDR2 reads LQKENI. The CDR3 is CASSPRGSGIAEQYF. In nucleotides, the CDR3 is TGTGCCAGCTCACCCCGTGGTAGCGGGATTGCCGAGCAGTACTTC.

The V call is TRBV6-6, the J call TRBJ2-7, with TRBD1 as a possible D gene (6 bases). The germline V gene encodes CDR1 MNHNY and CDR2 SVGAGI (reference sequence). This CDR3 has 15 amino acids. Trimming removed 0 bases at V and 0 bases at J, with 9 bases between. The CDR3 loop is CASSYSTGSSYEQYF. The CDR3 nucleotides are TGTGCCAGCAGTTACTCGACAGGATCCTCCTACGAGCAGTACTTC.

J is TRBJ2-1 and V is TRBV11-1; a possible D gene is TRBD2 (6 bases). V was cut by 3 bases and J by 6 bases, with 15 bases left in between. This CDR3 region has 15 residues. The germline CDR1 and CDR2 sequences are SGHAT and FQDESV (reference sequence). The CDR3 DNA reads TGTGCCAGCAGCTTGGAGGGAAGTAGGGGCAATGAGCAGTTCTTC. This encodes CASSLEGSRGNEQFF.

The gene calls are TRBV5-4 and TRBJ2-7; 16 nucleotides align to TRBD2. V lost 4 bases and J lost 2; bases outside the gene matches: 9. The germline CDR1 and CDR2 sequences are SGHNT and YYREEE (reference sequence). The CDR3 contains 18 residues. This CDR3 is CASSAGTSGRGNPYEQYF. CDR3 nucleotides: TGTGCCAGCAGCGCCGGGACTAGCGGGAGGGGAAACCCCTACGAGCAGTACTTC.

The chain uses TRBV5-4 and TRBJ2-5; 8 bases are shared with TRBD2. CDR1 SGHNT and CDR2 YYREEE come from the germline V gene (reference sequence). The CDR3 sequence is 15 residues long. V gave up 4 bases and J gave up 4 bases; unmatched junction bases: 9. The CDR3 region has the DNA TGTGCCAGCAGCCACCGAGCGGGAGTGGCAGAGACCCAGTACTTC. This translates into CASSHRAGVAETQYF. The full variable domain, rest sourced from reference TRBV5-4 and TRBJ2-5, is ETGVTQSPTHLIKTRGQQVTLRCSSQSGHNTVSWYQQALGQGPQFIFQYYREEENGRGNFPPRFSGLQFPNYSSELNVNALELDDSALYLCASSHRAGVAETQYFGPGTRLLVL.

The gene calls are TRBV2 and TRBJ2-7; 9 bases are shared with TRBD1. With 0 bases clipped from V and 4 bases from J, the junction kept 4 bases outside the gene matches. The CDR3 has 15 amino acids. The germline V gene has CDR1 SNHLY and CDR2 FYNNEI. This chain's CDR3 is CASSEAPGTGYEQYF. As DNA, the CDR3 is TGTGCCAGCAGTGAAGCGCCGGGGACAGGGTACGAGCAGTACTTC.

CDR3 sequence: CASSRSGVREAFF. CDR3 sequence (DNA): TGTGCCAGCAGCCGCTCAGGGGTCCGCGAAGCTTTCTTT. The rearrangement joins TRBV3-1 (or the pseudogene TRBV3-2) to TRBJ1-1; weak D call: TRBD1 (6 bases). Trimming shortened V by 4 bases and J by 8 bases, and 14 bases separated the two germline ends. CDR1 LGHDT and CDR2 YNNKEL come from the germline V gene (reference sequence). The CDR3 spans 13 residues.

The rearrangement joins TRBV7-3 to TRBJ2-7, with TRBD2 matching over 8 bases. This CDR3 has 19 residues. With 3 bases clipped from V and 7 bases from J, the junction kept 23 bases outside the gene matches. CDR1 and CDR2 (germline): SGHTA, FQGTGA. CDR3 in amino acids: CASSFFRSLKALAAREQYF. The CDR3 DNA reads as TGTGCCAGCAGCTTTTTCCGCTCTTTAAAGGCACTAGCGGCACGGGAGCAGTACTTC.

Notes on this clone: Other DNA sequences of this sample code for an identical CDR3. The chain uses TRBV19 and TRBJ1-5; D unresolved. Looked up from germline, CDR1 is LNHDA and CDR2 is SQIVND (reference sequence). The V end was cut by 6 bases, the J end by 0 bases, with 6 bases between. This CDR3 is 13 amino acids long. CDR3 loop: CASRGGSNQPQHF. For the CDR3, the DNA is TGTGCCAGTAGAGGCGGTAGCAATCAGCCCCAGCATTTT.

The chain joins TRBV5-6 to TRBJ2-5, with D perhaps matching TRBD2 (7 bases). The CDR3 runs 15 residues. The germline gives CDR1 SGHDT, CDR2 YYEEEE. The germline V and J ends were trimmed by 2 bases and 5 bases, with 16 bases remaining between them. The CDR3 nucleotides read TGTGCCAGCAGCTTCGGGCAGGGGAGGGGGGAGACCCAGTACTTC. Its translation: CASSFGQGRGETQYF.

This chain connects TRBV11-2 to TRBJ2-1, with 13 bases identical to TRBD2. Per the germline V gene, CDR1 is SGHAT and CDR2 is FQNNGV. The CDR3 is 14 amino acids. The V gene end was trimmed by 5 bases and the J gene end by 7 bases; junction bases not matched to a gene: 2. CDR3 nucleotides: TGTGCCAGCAGCGCGGGACTAGCGGGAAATGAGCAGTTCTTC. This encodes CASSAGLAGNEQFF.

This clone was counted a few times. This chain uses TRBV5-1 with TRBJ1-5, with TRBD1 matching over 7 bases. Germline V gives CDR1 SGHRS, CDR2 YFSETQ. The CDR3 consists of 14 residues. J was trimmed by 7 bases and V by 4 bases; bases with no gene match: 8. The CDR3 protein is CASSRDSSSQPQHF. The DNA of the CDR3 is TGCGCCAGCAGCCGGGACAGTTCTTCCCAGCCCCAGCATTTT.

The CDR3 reads CSASEGLYNEQFF. The CDR3 DNA sequence: TGCAGCGCCAGCGAGGGCCTGTACAATGAGCAGTTCTTC. The V gene is TRBV29-1, the J gene TRBJ2-1, with a weak D call TRBD2 (5 bases). CDR1 is SQVTM and CDR2 is ANQGSEA in the germline V gene. V lost 7 bases to trimming and J lost 4 bases, with 14 bases between them. The CDR3 runs 13 residues.

A remark on this clone: Other nucleotide sequences in the sample specify the same CDR3. The chain couples TRBV5-1 to TRBJ2-7; tentatively, D is TRBD1 (7 bases). With 3 bases removed from V and 1 base from J, the gap between germline ends came to 11 bases. Germline CDR1 reads SGHRS; CDR2 reads YFSETQ. The CDR3 spans 14 residues. CDR3 amino acids: CASSWTGLSYEQYF. The CDR3 nucleotides are TGCGCCAGCAGCTGGACAGGACTATCCTACGAGCAGTACTTC.

The chain is built from TRBV5-6 and TRBJ2-1, with D unclear. V lost 6 bases, J lost 8 bases, and 9 bases lay in between. The germline CDR1 and CDR2 sequences are SGHDT and YYEEEE. This CDR3 comprises 11 residues. The DNA of the CDR3 is TGTGCCAGCACGGTGTTTGATGAGCAGTTCTTC. Residues: CASTVFDEQFF.

V usage is TRBV6-5 and J usage is TRBJ1-3; possible D gene TRBD1, 6 bases. Germline loops: CDR1 MNHEY, CDR2 SVGAGI. V lost 2 bases to trimming and J lost 4 bases, with 15 bases between them. This CDR3 has 16 residues. CDR3 sequence: CASSYDPTGQGNTIYF. The CDR3 nucleotides are TGTGCCAGCAGTTACGACCCTACAGGGCAGGGAAACACCATATATTTT.

This clone was seen just once. The junction shows a germline mismatch at one end, possibly a read error. The rearrangement links TRBV4-2 to TRBJ2-1; possibly TRBD1 for D (6 bases). The CDR3 is made up of 13 amino acids. Germline assignment: CDR1 LGHNA and CDR2 YNFKEQ. The CDR3 spells CASNQQGHNEQFF. DNA for the CDR3: TGTGCCAGCAACCAACAGGGTCACAATGAGCAGTTCTTC.

This clone was counted once. The rearrangement joins TRBV27 to TRBJ1-4, with D hard to call. The V gene lost 3 bases and the J gene lost 8 bases, with 13 bases spanning the gap. This CDR3 comprises 14 residues. Germline lookup yields CDR1 MNHEY and CDR2 SMNVEV (reference sequence). The CDR3 region has the DNA TGTGCCAGCAGTTTTGGGAGGGCTGGGGAAAAACTGTTTTTT. It yields the protein CASSFGRAGEKLFF. The variable domain in full, completed from reference TRBV27 and TRBJ1-4, reads EAQVTQNPRYLITVTGKKLTVTCSQNMNHEYMSWYRQDPGLGLRQIYYSMNVEVTDKGDVPEGYKVSRKEKRNFPLILESPSPNQTSLYFCASSFGRAGEKLFFGSGTQLSVL.

J is TRBJ2-3 and V is TRBV19; 7 positions agree with TRBD2. This CDR3 contains 13 residues. The J segment lost 3 bases and the V segment lost 3 bases, leaving 0 bases of the junction unmatched. CDR1 LNHDA and CDR2 SQIVND come from the germline V gene (reference sequence). This chain's CDR3 is CASSIGGTDTQYF. The CDR3 nucleotides read TGTGCCAGTAGTATCGGGGGGACAGATACGCAGTATTTT.

This rearrangement joins TRBV9 to TRBJ2-2; 14 bases are shared with TRBD2. CDR1 and CDR2 from the germline V gene are SGDLS and YYNGEE. V gave up 4 bases and J gave up 5 bases; unmatched junction bases: 7. This CDR3 has 17 residues. The CDR3, as DNA: TGTGCCAGCAGCCCGGGACTAGCGGGAGCGGGAACCGGGGAGCTGTTTTTT. Its protein is CASSPGLAGAGTGELFF.

The chain recombines TRBV30 with TRBJ1-6; possible D gene TRBD1, 5 bases. Trimming took 1 base from V and 7 from J, leaving 11 bases between them. CDR1 is GTSNPN, CDR2 SVGIG, per germline (reference sequence). CDR3 length equals 14 residues. This CDR3 is CAWSGARANSPLHF. The CDR3 DNA sequence: TGTGCCTGGAGTGGGGCCAGGGCAAATTCACCCCTCCACTTT.

The genes are TRBV29-1 and TRBJ1-1; D might be TRBD1 (5 bases). CDR1 SQVTM and CDR2 ANQGSEA come from the germline V gene. This CDR3 is built from 13 residues. Trimming cost V 3 bases and J 4 bases, with 12 bases left between them. In DNA form, the CDR3 reads TGCAGCGTTGATTCAGGGAAGGGCACTGAAGCTTTCTTT. Translated: CSVDSGKGTEAFF.